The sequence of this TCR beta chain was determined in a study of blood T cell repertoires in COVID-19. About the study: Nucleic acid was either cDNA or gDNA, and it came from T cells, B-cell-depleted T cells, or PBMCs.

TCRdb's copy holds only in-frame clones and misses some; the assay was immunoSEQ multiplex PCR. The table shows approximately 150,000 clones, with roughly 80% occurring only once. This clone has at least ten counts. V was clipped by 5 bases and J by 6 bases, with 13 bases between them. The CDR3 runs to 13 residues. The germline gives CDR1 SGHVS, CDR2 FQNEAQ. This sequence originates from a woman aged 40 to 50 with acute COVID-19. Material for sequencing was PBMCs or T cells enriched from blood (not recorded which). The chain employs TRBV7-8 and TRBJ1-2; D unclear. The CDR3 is CASSPVRGDGYTF. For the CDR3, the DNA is TGTGCCAGCAGCCCGGTGCGTGGAGATGGCTACACCTTC.